This T cell receptor beta chain was observed in a study of cytomegalovirus exposure and HLA in healthy donors. The overall study: Across around 400 genotyped donors, just over 80% landed in the Caucasian-associated ancestry cluster. Study-level results: Testing in vitro showed a few CMV-associated chains specific for CMV antigens.

The V end lost 0 bases, the J end lost 6 bases, and 8 bases lay between the germline ends. CDR1 and CDR2 from the germline V gene are MNHEY and SMNVEV (reference sequence). This CDR3 has 13 amino acids. PCR employed 60 Vbeta and 13 Jbeta primers. The table came from immunoSEQ multiplex PCR; TCRdb's copy has only in-frame clones and leaves some out. The sample holds about 98,000 clones, roughly 70% seen once. A word on this clone: Its antigen is unknown.

The chain recombines TRBV27 with TRBJ1-1, with TRBD1 as a possible D gene (5 bases). Input material: PBMCs. This TCR was sampled from a man aged 50 or older in good health and CMV-seronegative. The CDR3 spells CASSLSSRAEAFF. For the CDR3, the DNA is TGTGCCAGCAGTTTATCCAGCAGGGCTGAAGCTTTCTTT.